This T cell receptor (beta chain) was retrieved from a study of blood T cell repertoires in COVID-19. The CDR3 is 17 amino acids. Per the germline V gene, CDR1 is MNHEY and CDR2 is SMNVEV (reference sequence). The V gene lost 2 bases and the J gene lost 2 bases, with 19 bases spanning the gap. The assay was immunoSEQ multiplex PCR, and TCRdb's table has in-frame clones only and misses some. The table records under 200,000 clones, about four fifths of them present only once. The specimen was peripheral blood. The V and J genes are TRBV27 and TRBJ2-7, with D perhaps TRBD2 (6 bases). This sequence was found in an older man with active or convalescent COVID-19. CDR3 sequence (DNA): TGTGCCAGCAGTTTACGGGGCAGGTGGGGGGTTGCCTACGAGCAGTACTTC. It translates to CASSLRGRWGVAYEQYF.